The following is a T cell receptor beta chain sequence with its context. Antigen specificity is unknown. Together with a sample-barcoded 5' primer, a J-beta primer mix was included in a second PCR lasting about 6 to 11 cycles. From each sample, at least 3 million paired-end reads containing CDR3 were obtained. TCRdb processed the 5' RACE reads anew with MiXCR; each CDR3 protein has one entry. The data hold about 680,000 distinct CDR3 sequences, with 49% observed a single time. This CDR3 is built from 17 residues. CDR1 and CDR2 from the germline V gene are DFQATT and SNEGSKA (reference sequence). J gave up 5 bases and V 1 base, and 13 bases lay outside the gene matches. These data are taken from a study of blood T cells in healthy people across ages. General study findings and limits: Estimates of total diversity, which came from one million sequenced T cells, were considered to be underestimates.

The receptor comes from a woman aged 60-70 years in good health. The sequenced sample was blood. The chain employs TRBV20-1 and TRBJ2-1, with 8 nucleotides matching TRBD2. The chain's CDR3 is CSARGAMRGRSHNEQFF. CDR3 nucleotides: TGCAGTGCTAGAGGGGCCATGCGCGGGAGGTCCCACAATGAGCAGTTCTTC.